The next 2 T cell receptor beta chains were all read from a single sample in a study of neoadjuvant nivolumab and ipilimumab in lung cancer. Assay: immunoSEQ multiplex PCR; the TCRdb copy retains only in-frame clones and omits some. The top ten hold about 5.2% of the sample, which has about 28,000 clones, more than 80% seen once. The sample consisted of tumor tissue, taken after neoadjuvant nivolumab, alone or with ipilimumab, at or shortly before surgery. The receptors shown here come from an adult with non-small cell lung cancer.

The CDR3 is CASRQGNTGELFF. Written as DNA, the CDR3 is TGTGCCAGCAGGCAGGGAAACACCGGGGAGCTGTTTTTT. The chain joins TRBV6-5 to TRBJ2-2; tentatively, D is TRBD1 (5 bases). Trimming left V 6 bases short and J 2 bases short, with 7 bases between. The V gene's germline CDR1 is MNHEY and CDR2 SVGAGI. The CDR3 loop spans 13 amino acids.

V is TRBV29-1 and J is TRBJ2-6, with unresolved D. The CDR3 loop spans 12 amino acids. Germline V lookup: CDR1 SQVTM, CDR2 ANQGSEA. V was trimmed by 3 bases and J by 3 bases, leaving 3 bases between them. The CDR3 reads CSVDIGANVLTF. The CDR3 bases are TGCAGCGTTGATATTGGGGCCAACGTCCTGACTTTC.